Listed here are 7 T cell receptor beta chains from one sample, sequenced in a study of cytomegalovirus exposure and HLA in healthy donors. Vbeta (60) and Jbeta (13) primers were used in the PCR. The assay was immunoSEQ multiplex PCR, and TCRdb's table has in-frame clones only and misses some. The repertoire includes about 150,000 clones, approximately 80% of them detected once, and approximately 15% sits in the top ten. The sample comprised PBMCs. The origin of the receptors is a woman aged 40 to 55 in good health and CMV-seronegative.

The V and J genes are TRBV13 and TRBJ2-7, with 8 bases aligning to TRBD1. Germline assignment: CDR1 PRHDT and CDR2 FYEKMQ (reference sequence). The CDR3 contains 14 residues. Losses at the gene ends were 4 bases for V and 8 bases for J; bases not matched to a gene: 10. CDR3 in amino acids: CASSSLDRVEQQYF. As DNA, the CDR3 is TGTGCCAGCAGCTCCCTGGACAGGGTAGAACAGCAGTACTTC.

This clone ranks as medium-sized (0.01 to 0.1%). The chain links TRBV10-3 to TRBJ2-1, with a possible D match to TRBD2 (5 bases). CDR1 and CDR2 (germline): ENHRY, SYGVKD. The V end lost 2 bases, the J end lost 0 bases, and 8 bases lay between the germline ends. This CDR3 comprises 15 residues. The CDR3 loop reads CAISEKGSSYNEQFF. The CDR3 region has the DNA TGTGCCATCAGTGAGAAAGGGAGCTCCTACAATGAGCAGTTCTTC.

The chain recombines TRBV27 with TRBJ2-7; 8 positions agree with TRBD1. The CDR3 has 13 amino acids. The V gene's germline CDR1 is MNHEY and CDR2 SMNVEV (reference sequence). V lost 11 bases to trimming and J lost 3 bases; unmatched junction nucleotides: 9. CDR3 protein: CAGAWTGSYEQYF. In nucleotides, the CDR3 is TGTGCCGGCGCCTGGACAGGGAGCTACGAGCAGTACTTC.

CDR3 in amino acids: CASRGIGVVSADEQYF. The CDR3 DNA reads as TGCGCCAGCAGGGGAATCGGGGTTGTCAGCGCCGACGAGCAGTACTTC. The V call is TRBV5-1, the J call TRBJ2-7, with a weak D call TRBD2 (5 bases). The CDR3 runs 16 residues. Germline CDR1 and CDR2: SGHRS and YFSETQ. V was clipped by 5 bases and J by 5 bases, with 23 bases between them.

The V and J genes are TRBV7-9 and TRBJ1-1; 9 nucleotides line up with TRBD1. V dropped 2 bases and J dropped 1; count of bases not matched to a gene: 5. CDR3 length equals 16 residues. Looked up from germline, CDR1 is SEHNR and CDR2 is FQNEAQ (reference sequence). In DNA, the CDR3 is TGTGCCAGCAGCTTAATGACAGGGGGGAGGAACACTGAAGCTTTCTTT. This codes for CASSLMTGGRNTEAFF.

To note about this clone: One end of the junction is discordant with germline, which a read error may explain. The V and J genes are TRBV7-9 and TRBJ2-7; D possibly corresponds to TRBD2 (6 bases). Germline V gives CDR1 SEHNR, CDR2 FQNEAQ (reference sequence). This CDR3 comprises 16 residues. CDR3 protein: CSSSSVSGLLNGEQYF. Written as DNA, the CDR3 is TGTTCCAGCAGCTCGGTTAGCGGACTACTCAACGGCGAGCAGTACTTC.

The V call is TRBV19, the J call TRBJ1-6, with D possibly being TRBD1 (6 bases). CDR1 is LNHDA, CDR2 SQIVND, per germline (reference sequence). The CDR3 contains 15 residues. The V gene lost 5 bases and the J gene lost 7 bases, with 15 bases spanning the gap. The CDR3 DNA reads TGTGCCAGTAGTGATCGACAGGACTCCAATTCACCCCTCCACTTT. Translation: CASSDRQDSNSPLHF.